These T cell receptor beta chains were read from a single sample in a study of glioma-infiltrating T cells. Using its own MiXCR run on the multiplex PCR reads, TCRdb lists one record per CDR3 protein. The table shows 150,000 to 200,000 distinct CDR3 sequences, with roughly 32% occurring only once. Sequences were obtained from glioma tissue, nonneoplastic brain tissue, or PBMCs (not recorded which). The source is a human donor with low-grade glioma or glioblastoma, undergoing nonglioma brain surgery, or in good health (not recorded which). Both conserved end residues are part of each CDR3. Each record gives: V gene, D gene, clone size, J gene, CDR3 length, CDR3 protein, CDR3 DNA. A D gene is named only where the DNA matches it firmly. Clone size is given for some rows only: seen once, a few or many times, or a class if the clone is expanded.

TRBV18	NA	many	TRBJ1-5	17	CASSPPSVGNSNQPQHF	TGTGCCAGCTCACCACCGTCTGTCGGGAATAGCAATCAGCCCCAGCATTTT
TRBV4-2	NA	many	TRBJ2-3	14	CASSQGSSLDTQYF	TGTGCCAGCAGCCAAGGGTCCTCCTTAGATACGCAGTATTTT
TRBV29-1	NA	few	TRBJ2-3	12	CSVEQGADTQYF	TGCAGCGTCGAACAGGGCGCAGATACGCAGTATTTT
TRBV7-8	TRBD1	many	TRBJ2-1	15	CASSLGRTGINEQFF	TGTGCCAGCAGCTTAGGACGGACAGGGATCAATGAGCAGTTCTTC
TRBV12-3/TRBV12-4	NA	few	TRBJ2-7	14	CASSLGPGLNEQYF	TGTGCCAGCAGTTTAGGTCCGGGTTTGAACGAGCAGTACTTC
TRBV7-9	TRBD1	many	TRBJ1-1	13	CASSETGDTEAFF	TGTGCCAGCAGCGAGACAGGGGACACTGAAGCTTTCTTT
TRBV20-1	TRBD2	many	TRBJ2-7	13	CSAISGSLWEQYF	TGCAGTGCTATTAGCGGGAGTCTTTGGGAGCAGTACTTC
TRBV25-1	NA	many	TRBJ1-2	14	CASSETGGRDGYTF	TGTGCCAGCAGCGAAACGGGAGGCAGGGATGGCTACACCTTC
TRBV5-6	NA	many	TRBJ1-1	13	CASSALSNTEAFF	TGTGCCAGCAGCGCCCTCTCGAACACTGAAGCTTTCTTT
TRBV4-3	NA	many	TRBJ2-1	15	CASSLGTELYNEQFF	TGCGCCAGCAGTCTTGGCACAGAACTCTACAATGAGCAGTTCTTC
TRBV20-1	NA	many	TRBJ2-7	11	CSARGAYEQYF	TGCAGTGCTAGGGGGGCTTACGAGCAGTACTTC
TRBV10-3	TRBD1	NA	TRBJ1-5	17	CAISDPGQGEGNQPQHF	TGTGCCATCAGTGACCCTGGACAGGGTGAAGGCAATCAGCCCCAGCATTTT
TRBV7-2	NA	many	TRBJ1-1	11	CASSLGGGAFF	TGTGCCAGCAGCTTAGGGGGGGGAGCTTTCTTT
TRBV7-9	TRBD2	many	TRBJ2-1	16	CASSLASGLAVNEQFF	TGTGCCAGCAGCTTAGCATCGGGACTAGCGGTGAATGAGCAGTTCTTC